The 32 T cell receptor beta chains below were found in one sample sequenced in a study of human T cells and chemical hapten exposure (dated by TCRdb to the early 2020s). Receptor amplification or capture employed RACE. Sequencer: NextSeq 500. TCRdb reprocessing: public reads trimmed at Q25 with fastp, clones called with MiXCR, in-frame beta chains kept. Identical CDR3 proteins give one entry, which carries the most common genes and DNA. Here the sample has 60,000 to 80,000 distinct CDR3 sequences; roughly 6.7% occur a single time. The ten largest make up 1.5% to 2% of the sample. The time point label of this sample denotes: pre-sensitization, week 0. Sample treatment or condition, as interpreted from the label and publication: therapeutic diphenylcyclopropenone sensitization with weekly scalp DPC. Sequencing used whole blood, obtained in connection with sensitization to the hapten diphenylcyclopropenone (DPC). These receptors were collected from a woman aged 30 to 39 with alopecia areata. Some clones in this sample may be carry-over from other donors' samples.

In its sample, this clonotype was seen many times. This chain joins TRBV20-1 and TRBJ2-7; D may match TRBD1 or TRBD2 (5 bases each). The CDR3 runs to 12 residues. Germline V gene data show CDR1 as DFQATT and CDR2 as SNEGSKA (reference sequence). Trimming pared 5 bases from V and 2 bases from J, leaving 10 bases between. The CDR3 loop reads CSARKGPYEQYF. CDR3 DNA sequence: TGCAGTGCTCGAAAGGGACCCTACGAGCAGTACTTC.

There are many counts of this clonotype. V gene TRBV20-1 combines with J gene TRBJ2-3; no clear D gene. In germline, CDR1 is DFQATT, CDR2 SNEGSKA (reference sequence). The CDR3 spans 13 residues. The V end lost 3 bases, the J end lost 1 base, and 8 bases lay between the germline ends. CDR3 protein: CSASFGRTDTQYF. The CDR3 coding sequence is TGCAGTGCTAGTTTCGGGCGCACAGATACGCAGTATTTT.

This clonotype was recorded at least ten times. The CDR3 loop reads CASSSWTQAYNEQFF. The CDR3 coding sequence is TGTGCCAGCAGTTCCTGGACCCAAGCCTACAATGAGCAGTTCTTC. The rearrangement uses TRBV12-3 or TRBV12-4 and TRBJ2-1; D unresolved. The CDR3 spans 15 residues. V lost 4 bases to trimming and J lost 2 bases, with 12 bases between them.

V is TRBV6-2 or TRBV6-3 and J is TRBJ1-1; D not certain. V gave up 0 bases and J gave up 0 bases, with 8 bases separating them. CDR3 length: 15 amino acids. Germline CDR1 is MNHEY and CDR2 is SVGEGT. CDR3 amino acids: CASSYSRPMNTEAFF. DNA of the CDR3: TGTGCCAGCAGTTACTCGAGGCCTATGAACACTGAAGCTTTCTTT.

At least ten counts were recorded for this clonotype. This sequence joins TRBV6-5 and TRBJ2-7, with TRBD2 as a possible D gene (6 bases). V dropped 5 bases and J dropped 5 bases, with 22 bases sitting between them. The CDR3 consists of 16 residues. Germline CDR1 reads MNHEY; CDR2 reads SVGAGI. The CDR3 region is CASSEIHRGIEHEQYF. The CDR3 region has the DNA TGTGCCAGCAGTGAAATCCATCGGGGGATTGAACACGAGCAGTACTTC.

This clonotype was detected a few times. The chain joins TRBV20-1 to TRBJ2-7, with a possible D match to TRBD2 (6 bases). Trimming took 1 base from V and 1 from J, leaving 14 bases between them. Germline CDR1 is DFQATT and CDR2 is SNEGSKA (reference sequence). The CDR3 totals 15 residues. The CDR3 DNA is TGCAGTGCTAGAGCTGGAGGGCGTGGGTCCTACGAGCAGTACTTC. It specifies CSARAGGRGSYEQYF.

The chain employs TRBV29-1 and TRBJ1-1; perhaps TRBD1 as D (5 bases). This CDR3 comprises 13 residues. Germline-derived CDR1 and CDR2 are SQVTM and ANQGSEA. Trimming removed 6 bases from V and 1 base from J, with 12 bases in between. The CDR3, as DNA: TGCAGCGTCGCCAGGACAACGAACACTGAAGCTTTCTTT. Translation gives CSVARTTNTEAFF.

Many counts were recorded for this clonotype. The chain recombines TRBV2 with TRBJ2-7, with TRBD1 matching 9 bases. CDR3 size: 16 residues. Germline assignment: CDR1 SNHLY and CDR2 FYNNEI. Trimming took 4 bases from V and 0 from J; bases not matched to a gene: 7. CDR3 in amino acids: CASSARTGVYSYEQYF. The CDR3 bases are TGTGCCAGCAGTGCCAGGACAGGGGTATACTCCTACGAGCAGTACTTC. Full variable domain (rest looked up from reference TRBV2 and TRBJ2-7): EPEVTQTPSHQVTQMGQEVILRCVPISNHLYFYWYRQILGQKVEFLVSFYNNEISEKSEIFDDQFSVERPDGSNFTLKIRSTKLEDSAMYFCASSARTGVYSYEQYFGPGTRLTVT.

This clonotype was detected many times. The chain links TRBV18 to TRBJ1-1; 8 nucleotides align to TRBD1. V trimming: 6 bases; J trimming: 11 bases; junction bases outside the gene matches: 11. CDR1 KGHSH and CDR2 LQKENI come from the germline V gene. This CDR3 has 13 residues. CDR3 bases: TGTGCCAGCTCTCGCGGACAGGGAGAGGGGGCTTTCTTT. Its protein is CASSRGQGEGAFF.

The chain carries TRBV2 and TRBJ1-5; no definite D call. The CDR3 has 13 amino acids. Per germline, CDR1 SNHLY and CDR2 FYNNEI. Trimming stripped 11 bases from V and 3 bases from J, with 14 bases between. As DNA, the CDR3 is TGTGCCGGAAAGACGGAGTACAATCAGCCCCAGCATTTT. Protein product: CAGKTEYNQPQHF.

This clonotype was counted many times. The chain employs TRBV6-2 or TRBV6-3 and TRBJ1-1; maybe TRBD1 (5 bases). CDR1 is MNHEY, CDR2 SVGEGT, per germline. This CDR3 has 17 amino acids. V was shortened by 4 bases and J by 2 bases, with 20 bases between the two germline ends. CDR3 nucleotide sequence: TGTGCCAGCAGTTTCCCGGATTTCTGGGGCTTTAACACTGAAGCTTTCTTT. It is translated as CASSFPDFWGFNTEAFF.

The sample holds a few counts of this clonotype. The chain employs TRBV28 and TRBJ1-1; D is ambiguous. The ends were cut back, 6 bases at V and 11 bases at J, with 19 bases in the middle. The germline gives CDR1 MDHEN, CDR2 SYDVKM. The CDR3 spans 13 residues. CDR3 sequence: CASRKLDRARAFF. The CDR3 nucleotides read TGTGCCAGCAGAAAATTAGATAGAGCCAGGGCTTTCTTT.

About this clonotype itself: Germline and junction disagree at one end, which may indicate a read error. The rearrangement links TRBV10-3 to TRBJ2-1; TRBD2 agrees at 10 bases. CDR1 is ENHRY and CDR2 is SYGVKD in the germline V gene. The CDR3 extends over 15 amino acids. DNA of the CDR3: TGTGCCATCAGTGAAAGAGCGGGGGGGAACAATGAGCAGTCCTTC. It encodes CAISERAGGNNEQSF.

This clonotype was counted ten times or more. The gene calls are TRBV20-1 and TRBJ1-1; 8 bases match TRBD1. The CDR3 length is 14 residues. Germline trimming cut 5 bases from V and 5 bases from J; bases unmatched to any gene: 10. Germline loops: CDR1 DFQATT, CDR2 SNEGSKA (reference sequence). For the CDR3, the DNA is TGCAGTGCTTCGTCAGGACAGGGTAGGACTGAAGCTTTCTTT. Residues: CSASSGQGRTEAFF.

This clonotype was seen ten or more times. V is TRBV29-1 and J is TRBJ1-1, with 7 positions matching TRBD1. The CDR3 length is 15 residues. Losses at the gene ends were 4 bases for V and 4 bases for J; bases not matched to a gene: 12. The germline V gene has CDR1 SQVTM and CDR2 ANQGSEA. The DNA of the CDR3 is TGCAGCGTTGTAAGTTTTGACAGGGCGGGCACTGAAGCTTTCTTT. Encoded protein: CSVVSFDRAGTEAFF. The full variable domain, rest sourced from reference TRBV29-1 and TRBJ1-1, is SAVISQKPSRDICQRGTSLTIQCQVDSQVTMMFWYRQQPGQSLTLIATANQGSEATYESGFVIDKFPISRPNLTFSTLTVSNMSPEDSSIYLCSVVSFDRAGTEAFFGQGTRLTVV.

This clonotype showed up many times. V and J are TRBV9 and TRBJ1-2; the D is unclear. Germline CDR1 and CDR2: SGDLS and YYNGEE. This CDR3 comprises 13 residues. Deletions cut 0 bases from V and 8 bases from J, with 11 bases between. The CDR3 here is CASSVDGLRGYTF. The CDR3 region has the DNA TGTGCCAGCAGCGTAGACGGACTCCGGGGCTACACCTTC.

This clonotype has ten or more counts. The chain recombines TRBV2 with TRBJ1-1; TRBD1 matches at 8 bases. The germline V gene has CDR1 SNHLY and CDR2 FYNNEI. Trimming at V came to 8 bases and at J to 2 bases, leaving 4 bases not matched to a gene. The CDR3 has 13 amino acids. CDR3 amino acids: CASRTGQNTEAFF. In DNA, the CDR3 is TGTGCCAGCCGGACAGGGCAAAACACTGAAGCTTTCTTT.

This clonotype was observed many times. This chain joins TRBV5-8 and TRBJ1-5; possibly TRBD1 for D (5 bases). V was trimmed by 2 bases and J by 5 bases, leaving 11 bases between them. Germline loops: CDR1 SGHTS, CDR2 YDEGEE. There are 14 residues in the CDR3. CDR3 sequence reads: CASSLRQGHQPQHF. CDR3 bases: TGTGCCAGCAGCTTAAGGCAGGGCCATCAGCCCCAGCATTTT. Full variable domain (rest looked up from reference TRBV5-8 and TRBJ1-5): EAGVTQSPTHLIKTRGQQATLRCSPISGHTSVYWYQQALGLGLQFLLWYDEGEERNRGNFPPRFSGRQFPNYSSELNVNALELEDSALYLCASSLRQGHQPQHFGDGTRLSIL.

This clonotype was seen repeatedly, ten times or more. The V and J genes are TRBV7-9 and TRBJ2-3, with 10 positions matching TRBD2. The CDR3 extends over 18 amino acids. Trimming cost V 2 bases and J 0 bases; bases outside gene matches: 8. The germline gives CDR1 SEHNR, CDR2 FQNEAQ (reference sequence). Written as DNA, the CDR3 is TGTGCCAGCAGCTTATTCTTTGGACTAGCGGCTAGCACAGATACGCAGTATTTT. This encodes CASSLFFGLAASTDTQYF.

This clonotype was seen a few times. The chain employs TRBV18 and TRBJ2-4; D is possibly TRBD1 or TRBD2 (5 bases each). V was cut by 5 bases and J by 11 bases, with 16 bases left in between. The CDR3 contains 13 residues. Per germline, CDR1 KGHSH and CDR2 LQKENI. This chain's CDR3 is CASSAGTESFQYF. Written as DNA, the CDR3 is TGTGCCAGCTCAGCCGGGACGGAATCTTTTCAGTACTTC. The full variable domain, in which reference TRBV18 and TRBJ2-4 provide the parts outside the CDR3, is NAGVMQNPRHLVRRRGQEARLRCSPMKGHSHVYWYRQLPEEGLKFMVYLQKENIIDESGMPKERFSAEFPKEGPSILRIQQVVRGDSAAYFCASSAGTESFQYFGAGTRLSVL.

This clonotype occurred many times. J is TRBJ2-2 and V is TRBV3-1; D is uncertain. CDR1 and CDR2 (germline): LGHDT, YNNKEL (reference sequence). V was cut by 0 bases and J by 5 bases, with 7 bases left in between. CDR3 length equals 14 residues. CDR3 sequence (DNA): TGTGCCAGCAGCCAAGATCAAGGAACCGGGGAGCTGTTTTTT. This sequence encodes CASSQDQGTGELFF.

This clonotype appeared a few times. The chain uses TRBV2 and TRBJ1-3; D remains ambiguous. Germline-derived CDR1 and CDR2 are SNHLY and FYNNEI. This CDR3 is 17 amino acids long. With 1 base removed from V and 0 bases from J, the gap between germline ends came to 13 bases. The CDR3 sequence is CASSEGRGSRSGNTIYF. CDR3 nucleotides: TGTGCCAGCAGTGAAGGCCGTGGGAGCCGCTCTGGAAACACCATATATTTT.

The sample holds many counts of this clonotype. This sequence joins TRBV2 and TRBJ1-1; D gene unclear. Germline loops: CDR1 SNHLY, CDR2 FYNNEI. This CDR3 region has 14 residues. V dropped 1 base and J dropped 0 bases, with 6 bases sitting between them. The CDR3 region has the DNA TGTGCCAGCAGTGAAGAGACGATGAACACTGAAGCTTTCTTT. It encodes CASSEETMNTEAFF.

The chain carries TRBV7-3 and TRBJ2-4; D might be TRBD2 (7 bases). This CDR3 has 14 amino acids. CDR1 and CDR2 from the germline V gene are SGHTA and FQGTGA. V gave up 3 bases and J gave up 7 bases, with 13 bases separating them. The CDR3 sequence: CASSLGGLANIQYF. The CDR3 DNA follows: TGTGCCAGCAGCTTGGGGGGGCTAGCGAACATTCAGTACTTC.

This clonotype was picked up many times. The V and J genes are TRBV10-3 and TRBJ2-3, with D perhaps TRBD1 (5 bases). Trimming took 8 bases from V and 4 from J, leaving 13 bases between them. The germline CDR1 and CDR2 sequences are ENHRY and SYGVKD. CDR3 length: 13 amino acids. CDR3 bases: TGTGCCATCGGCAGGGATGCCCCAGATACGCAGTATTTT. Translating it yields CAIGRDAPDTQYF.

This sequence joins TRBV12-3 or TRBV12-4 and TRBJ1-1; 9 positions match TRBD1. This CDR3 contains 16 residues. V was pared by 4 bases and J by 0 bases, with 6 bases of the junction left unmatched. The chain's CDR3 is CASSYRDRVMNTEAFF. CDR3 coding DNA: TGTGCCAGCAGTTACCGGGACAGGGTAATGAACACTGAAGCTTTCTTT.

About this clonotype: With a much larger clone just one base away, this may be a read error. The CDR3 nucleotides read TGTGCCAGCAGTCAACAGGGATTGGACACTAAAGCTTTCTTT. Residues: CASSQQGLDTKAFF. J is TRBJ1-1 and V is TRBV2, with a possible D match to TRBD1 (6 bases). Per the germline V gene, CDR1 is SNHLY and CDR2 is FYNNEI. This CDR3 is built from 14 residues.

The table lists this clonotype with many counts. The gene calls are TRBV29-1 and TRBJ2-2; the D gene could be TRBD1 or TRBD2 (5 bases each). Germline CDR1 and CDR2: SQVTM and ANQGSEA. V was shortened by 5 bases and J by 7 bases, with 23 bases between the two germline ends. The CDR3 has 16 residues. CDR3 region: CSVMSLAEGPSGELFF. In nucleotides, the CDR3 is TGCAGCGTTATGAGTCTAGCCGAGGGGCCGAGCGGGGAGCTGTTTTTT.

There are a few counts of this clonotype. The J gene is TRBJ1-2, the V gene TRBV30, with 9 bases matching TRBD1. This CDR3 is 13 amino acids long. Trimming took 1 base from V and 6 from J; bases not matched to a gene: 3. The V gene's germline CDR1 is GTSNPN and CDR2 SVGIG (reference sequence). CDR3 in DNA: TGTGCCTGGAGTGGGACAGGGGCACATGGCTACACCTTC. Its protein product is CAWSGTGAHGYTF.

This clonotype showed up just once. A single base separates this from a much larger clone, so it may be a read error. The chain carries TRBV2 and TRBJ2-2; 13 bases map to TRBD2. Per the germline V gene, CDR1 is SNHLY and CDR2 is FYNNEI. The CDR3 has 17 residues. The CDR3 region is CVSSELAGGTNTGELFF. DNA for the CDR3: TGTGTCAGCAGTGAACTAGCGGGGGGGACGAACACCGGGGAGCTGTTTTTT.

This clonotype was counted a few times. V usage is TRBV19 and J usage is TRBJ1-6, with D hard to call. Germline assignment: CDR1 LNHDA and CDR2 SQIVND (reference sequence). The V end was cut by 3 bases, the J end by 8 bases, with 11 bases between. The CDR3 is made up of 14 amino acids. The CDR3 loop is CASSIEGNDSPLHF. The CDR3 DNA is TGTGCCAGTAGTATCGAAGGAAATGATTCACCCCTCCACTTT.

This clonotype was seen many times. V gene TRBV12-3 or TRBV12-4 combines with J gene TRBJ1-4; D perhaps matches TRBD1 (5 bases). Trimming pared 4 bases from V and 8 bases from J, leaving 17 bases between. CDR3 length: 15 amino acids. The CDR3 spells CASSSTGTEGEKLFF. In DNA, the CDR3 is TGTGCCAGCAGTTCCACCGGGACGGAGGGGGAAAAACTGTTTTTT.